A single sample is the source of the 10 T cell receptor beta chains below, sequenced in a study of T cell repertoires in cytomegalovirus infection. TCRdb ran MiXCR on the reads and lists one entry per CDR3 protein. Altogether about 740,000 distinct CDR3 sequences are present, 35% to 45% being singletons, with the ten largest covering around 2.6%. Material for sequencing was PBMCs. The receptors originated from a human donor in good health (CMV status not recorded). Some clones in this sample may be carry-over from other donors' samples.

The rearrangement links TRBV11-2 to TRBJ2-7, with D hard to call. The length of the CDR3 is 13 residues. Germline V gives CDR1 SGHAT, CDR2 FQNNGV. Trimming removed 1 base at V and 3 bases at J, with 7 bases between. CDR3 DNA sequence: TGTGCCAGCAGCTTAGTCGCCGTCTACGAGCAGTACTTC. Translation: CASSLVAVYEQYF.

The chain recombines TRBV24-1 with TRBJ2-7; 7 bases are a match to TRBD1. Looked up from germline, CDR1 is KGHDR and CDR2 is SFDVKD. This CDR3 comprises 13 residues. The junction had 5 bases not matched to a gene; V was cut back by 4 bases and J by 6 bases. CDR3 in amino acids: CATSETGMGEQYF. In nucleotides, the CDR3 is TGTGCCACCAGTGAGACAGGGATGGGCGAGCAGTACTTC.

The CDR3 region is CASSLARDRVHYGYTF. Here the CDR3 DNA reads TGTGCCAGCAGCTTGGCCAGGGACAGGGTTCATTATGGCTACACCTTC. This sequence joins TRBV7-2 and TRBJ1-2; 9 bases agree with TRBD1. Germline lookup yields CDR1 SGHTA and CDR2 FQGNSA. V was pared by 3 bases and J by 5 bases, with 10 bases of the junction left unmatched. The CDR3 totals 16 residues.

This clonotype showed up just a few times. This chain links TRBV6-2 or TRBV6-3 with TRBJ2-7; D is possibly TRBD1 or TRBD2 (5 bases each). The CDR3 has 15 residues. V lost 4 bases, J lost 7 bases, and 20 bases lay in between. Per the germline V gene, CDR1 is MNHEY and CDR2 is SVGEGT. The CDR3 region has the DNA TGTGCCAGCAGTTCCCCGAGGGGAAACTCGTGGGAGCAGTACTTC. Translation gives CASSSPRGNSWEQYF.

The chain couples TRBV24-1 to TRBJ2-3; D might be TRBD1 (6 bases). Germline V gene data show CDR1 as KGHDR and CDR2 as SFDVKD. Trimming took off 6 bases at V and 5 bases at J, with 14 bases between the two ends. The CDR3 runs to 14 residues. The CDR3 region has the DNA TGTGCCACCAGTCCGACAGGTCGAGAAGATACGCAGTATTTT. It encodes CATSPTGREDTQYF.

The J gene is TRBJ1-5, the V gene TRBV7-8, with 9 nucleotides matching TRBD1. Germline assignment: CDR1 SGHVS and CDR2 FQNEAQ. This CDR3 comprises 17 residues. Germline trimming cut 6 bases from V and 7 bases from J; bases unmatched to any gene: 16. The CDR3: CASSSPGGQGGYQPQHF. CDR3 bases: TGTGCCAGCAGTTCACCAGGGGGACAGGGAGGCTACCAGCCCCAGCATTTT.

This clonotype was detected only a few times. The chain is built from TRBV7-8 and TRBJ2-2; D gene ambiguous. Between the trimmed V and J ends, which lost 3 bases and 6 bases, there was a span of 11 bases. The CDR3 is 14 amino acids. CDR1 and CDR2 (germline): SGHVS, FQNEAQ. The CDR3 loop is CASSFRRAPGELFF. CDR3 DNA: TGTGCCAGCAGCTTTCGTAGAGCCCCCGGGGAGCTGTTTTTT.

This sequence joins TRBV7-9 and TRBJ1-2; tentative D call: TRBD1 (6 bases). CDR1 and CDR2 from the germline V gene are SEHNR and FQNEAQ (reference sequence). The CDR3 length is 12 residues. V lost 5 bases to trimming and J lost 8 bases, with 12 bases between them. For the CDR3, the DNA is TGTGCCAGCAGCCCGGGACATAACGGCTACACCTTC. This encodes CASSPGHNGYTF.

This clonotype was counted between two and nine times. This chain connects TRBV7-6 to TRBJ2-3; TRBD1 might be the D (7 bases). In germline, CDR1 is SGHVS, CDR2 FNYEAQ. The CDR3 has 23 amino acids. Between the trimmed V and J ends, which lost 5 bases and 1 base, there was a span of 37 bases. For the CDR3, the DNA is TGTGCCAGCAGCCTAGGGGGCGCCCGAAGGAGGGAGAAGAGCCCCGACCGCACAGATACGCAGTATTTT. It encodes CASSLGGARRREKSPDRTDTQYF. The full variable domain, completed using reference TRBV7-6 and TRBJ2-3, is GAGVSQSPRYKVTKRGQDVALRCDPISGHVSLYWYRQALGQGPEFLTYFNYEAQQDKSGLPNDRFSAERPEGSISTLTIQRTEQRDSAMYRCASSLGGARRREKSPDRTDTQYFGPGTRLTVL.

The table lists this clonotype with a few counts. The chain couples TRBV25-1 to TRBJ2-3, with 7 bases that match TRBD2. V trimming: 4 bases; J trimming: 2 bases; junction bases outside the gene matches: 15. Looked up from germline, CDR1 is MGHDK and CDR2 is SYGVNS. CDR3 size: 18 residues. This CDR3 reads CASSGGGYPSGPTDTQYF. CDR3 sequence (DNA): TGTGCCAGCAGTGGCGGCGGTTATCCTAGCGGCCCCACAGATACGCAGTATTTT. Full variable domain (remainder filled in from reference TRBV25-1 and TRBJ2-3): EADIYQTPRYLVIGTGKKITLECSQTMGHDKMYWYQQDPGMELHLIHYSYGVNSTEKGDLSSESTVSRIRTEHFPLTLESARPSHTSQYLCASSGGGYPSGPTDTQYFGPGTRLTVL.